Sequencing of this T cell receptor (beta chain) was carried out in a study of T cells expressing NK-cell markers. General study findings and limits: Dominant NKG2C+ clonotype frequencies of roughly 1.0-8% of CD8+ T cells were measured in more than 5 donors.

A note on this clonotype: Its target is not known.

TCRdb re-analyzed the 5' RACE reads; it lists each CDR3 protein once, without DNA. The sample data list approximately 150,000 distinct CDR3 sequences. What was sequenced was blood T cells: a sorted CD56 or NKG2C T cell subset, CD4+ or CD8+ T cells, or bulk PBMC T cells (not recorded which). This TCR was sampled from a man aged 18 to 29 in good health.

Here the CDR3 reads CASSPETGLRDTQYF. V and J are TRBV5-6 and TRBJ2-3; TCRdb lists TRBD1, though no DNA is available to test this call. The CDR3 contains 15 residues. Germline V gene sequence: CDR1 SGHDT, CDR2 YYEEEE. The full variable domain, in which reference TRBV5-6 and TRBJ2-3 provide the parts outside the CDR3, is DAGVTQSPTHLIKTRGQQVTLRCSPKSGHDTVSWYQQALGQGPQFIFQYYEEEERQRGNFPDRFSGHQFPNYSSELNVNALLLGDSALYLCASSPETGLRDTQYFGPGTRLTVL.